Sequencing of this TCR beta chain was carried out in a study of T cell changes during pregnancy in multiple sclerosis. Germline CDR1 reads LNHNV; CDR2 reads YYDKDF (reference sequence). This CDR3 has 16 amino acids. Losses at the gene ends were 2 bases for V and 4 bases for J; bases not matched to a gene: 5. Repertoires were generated with immunoSEQ multiplex PCR, while TCRdb's copy carries only in-frame clones and drops some. The sample includes around 3,500 clones, about nine tenths of them seen just once. The specimen comprised CD8+ T cells from peripheral blood mononuclear cells, sampled in the first trimester of pregnancy. The chain combines TRBV15 with TRBJ2-6; TRBD1 agrees at 7 bases. This receptor was identified in a female donor in good health, enrolled as a control in a pregnancy study. CDR3: CATSRPQGSGANVLTF. The CDR3 nucleotides are TGTGCCACCAGCAGACCACAGGGGAGCGGGGCCAACGTCCTGACTTTC.